Below, 2 T cell receptor beta chains from the same sample are listed, as sequenced in a study of cytomegalovirus exposure and HLA in healthy donors. PCR used 60 Vbeta primers and 13 Jbeta primers. Libraries were prepared by immunoSEQ multiplex PCR; TCRdb keeps only in-frame clonotypes and omits some of them. Altogether approximately 150,000 clones are present, about 80% being singletons, with the ten largest covering about 5.6%. Source material: PBMCs. The receptors shown here come from a man under 40 in good health and CMV-seropositive.

The chain recombines TRBV18 with TRBJ1-1; D remains ambiguous. Germline CDR1 and CDR2: KGHSH and LQKENI. Deletions cut 3 bases from V and 6 bases from J, with 8 bases between. The CDR3 has 12 amino acids. The CDR3 is CASSPRQSEAFF. CDR3 sequence (DNA): TGTGCCAGCTCACCGAGGCAGTCTGAAGCTTTCTTT.

The chain joins TRBV4-1 to TRBJ1-6; 8 bases map to TRBD1. Per germline, CDR1 MGHRA and CDR2 YSYEKL. The CDR3 is made up of 16 amino acids. Trimming took 5 bases from V and 10 from J; bases not matched to a gene: 13. The DNA of the CDR3 is TGCGCCAGCAGCTACACCCCCGGACAGGGCGGCTCACCCCTCCACTTT. The encoded protein is CASSYTPGQGGSPLHF.